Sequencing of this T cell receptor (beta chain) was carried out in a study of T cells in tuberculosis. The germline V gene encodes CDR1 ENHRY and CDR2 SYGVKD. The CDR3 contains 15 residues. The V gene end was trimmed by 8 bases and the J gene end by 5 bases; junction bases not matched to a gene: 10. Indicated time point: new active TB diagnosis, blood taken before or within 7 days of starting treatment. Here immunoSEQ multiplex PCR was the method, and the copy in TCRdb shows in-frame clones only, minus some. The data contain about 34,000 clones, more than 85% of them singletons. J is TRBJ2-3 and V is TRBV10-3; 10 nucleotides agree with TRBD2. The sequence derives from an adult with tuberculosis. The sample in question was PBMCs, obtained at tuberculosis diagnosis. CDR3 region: CAIGYSGGHGDTQYF. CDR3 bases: TGTGCCATCGGGTATAGCGGGGGGCACGGAGATACGCAGTATTTT.